These 26 T cell receptor beta chains were all obtained from the same sample, sequenced in a study of blood T cell repertoires in COVID-19. Assay: immunoSEQ multiplex PCR; the TCRdb copy retains only in-frame clones and omits some. Counted here are some 270,000 clones, about 85% occurring once; the ten biggest clones make up about 1%. Sequencing was carried out using peripheral blood. These receptors were collected from a human donor with COVID-19, enrolled during active disease. The donor label of this sample is uncertain.

The rearrangement joins TRBV12-3 or TRBV12-4 to TRBJ2-7; TRBD2 is a possible D gene (5 bases). This CDR3 comprises 13 residues. V shed 5 bases and J shed 3 bases, with 11 bases lying between them. CDR3 DNA: TGTGCCAGCAGTCAGGACTCATTCTACGAGCAGTACTTC. Residues: CASSQDSFYEQYF.

This chain joins TRBV7-2 and TRBJ2-1, with 8 positions matching TRBD2. Per the germline V gene, CDR1 is SGHTA and CDR2 is FQGNSA. V trimming: 3 bases; J trimming: 6 bases; junction bases outside the gene matches: 7. This CDR3 is 15 amino acids long. The CDR3 bases are TGTGCCAGCAGCTTCAGCGGGAGTCCCACCAATGAGCAGTTCTTC. Protein sequence: CASSFSGSPTNEQFF.

This sequence joins TRBV6-1 and TRBJ1-1; the match to TRBD1 covers 7 bases. CDR3 length equals 15 residues. Germline lookup yields CDR1 MNHNS and CDR2 SASEGT. V dropped 2 bases and J dropped 3; count of bases not matched to a gene: 6. CDR3 region: CASSESTGWDTEAFF. The CDR3 DNA follows: TGTGCCAGCAGTGAATCGACAGGGTGGGACACTGAAGCTTTCTTT.

The rearrangement links TRBV5-4 to TRBJ1-4, with D maybe TRBD1 (6 bases). V gave up 2 bases and J gave up 3 bases, with 11 bases separating them. Germline V gene data show CDR1 as SGHNT and CDR2 as YYREEE (reference sequence). CDR3 length: 15 residues. The CDR3 region has the DNA TGTGCCAGCAGCTTAACAGGGTCTTCTAATGAAAAACTGTTTTTT. It translates to CASSLTGSSNEKLFF.

Written as DNA, the CDR3 is TGTGCCAGCAGCTTTCTGGCTCCCGGGGAGCTGTTTTTT. Its translation is CASSFLAPGELFF. The rearrangement joins TRBV11-1 to TRBJ2-2; D unclear. This CDR3 region has 13 residues. The V and J ends lost 3 bases and 6 bases respectively, with 8 bases between them. Germline CDR1 reads SGHAT; CDR2 reads FQDESV (reference sequence). Full variable domain (missing parts from reference TRBV11-1 and TRBJ2-2): EAEVAQSPRYKITEKSQAVAFWCDPISGHATLYWYRQILGQGPELLVQFQDESVVDDSQLPKDRFSAERLKGVDSTLKIQPAELGDSAMYLCASSFLAPGELFFGEGSRLTVL.

V is TRBV19 and J is TRBJ2-3, with 8 bases identical to TRBD1. With 5 bases clipped from V and 2 bases from J, the junction kept 3 bases outside the gene matches. Germline CDR1 LNHDA, CDR2 SQIVND (reference sequence). The CDR3 contains 14 residues. The CDR3 DNA reads TGTGCCAGTAGTGGGACAGGAACCACAGATACGCAGTATTTT. Translation: CASSGTGTTDTQYF.

This chain links TRBV30 with TRBJ1-4, with a possible D match to TRBD1 (5 bases). This CDR3 comprises 13 residues. The germline V gene encodes CDR1 GTSNPN and CDR2 SVGIG (reference sequence). The germline V and J ends were trimmed by 5 bases and 5 bases, with 12 bases remaining between them. The CDR3 DNA reads TGTGCCTGGGGGGGACTAAGGAATGAAAAACTGTTTTTT. Encoded protein: CAWGGLRNEKLFF.

The rearrangement links TRBV27 to TRBJ2-3, with a possible D match to TRBD2 (6 bases). This CDR3 has 18 amino acids. Looked up from germline, CDR1 is MNHEY and CDR2 is SMNVEV (reference sequence). Trimming removed 3 bases at V and 3 bases at J, with 22 bases between. CDR3 nucleotides: TGTGCCAGCAGTTTTAATGTCCCTCGGGGGAGTGCAACAGATACGCAGTATTTT. Its protein product is CASSFNVPRGSATDTQYF.

The rearrangement uses TRBV6-1 and TRBJ2-7; D possibly corresponds to TRBD2 (6 bases). CDR3 length: 15 amino acids. Germline V gene sequence: CDR1 MNHNS, CDR2 SASEGT. Trimming removed 3 bases from V and 7 bases from J, with 19 bases in between. CDR3 region: CASSERRGMVREQYF. DNA for the CDR3: TGTGCCAGCAGTGAGAGACGGGGGATGGTGAGGGAGCAGTACTTC.

The genes are TRBV30 and TRBJ1-3, with 8 bases aligning to TRBD1. The CDR3 is 15 amino acids. J gave up 2 bases and V 3 bases, and 6 bases lay outside the gene matches. Per the germline V gene, CDR1 is GTSNPN and CDR2 is SVGIG (reference sequence). CDR3 DNA: TGTGCCTGGAGCCCGGGGACAGGTCCTGGAAACACCATATATTTT. Its translation: CAWSPGTGPGNTIYF.

The chain recombines TRBV29-1 with TRBJ1-1, with 7 bases fitting TRBD1. Germline loops: CDR1 SQVTM, CDR2 ANQGSEA. Trimming took 6 bases from V and 0 from J; bases not matched to a gene: 4. CDR3 length: 13 amino acids. The CDR3 here is CSVGTELNTEAFF. CDR3 nucleotide sequence: TGCAGCGTCGGGACAGAATTGAACACTGAAGCTTTCTTT.

The chain employs TRBV28 and TRBJ2-4; D is possibly TRBD1 (5 bases). V was shortened by 3 bases and J by 4 bases, with 10 bases between the two germline ends. The CDR3 is made up of 14 amino acids. CDR1 and CDR2 from the germline V gene are MDHEN and SYDVKM. The CDR3: CASSFQGLKNIQYF. The CDR3 DNA follows: TGTGCCAGCAGTTTCCAGGGATTGAAAAACATTCAGTACTTC.

The chain links TRBV3-1 (or the pseudogene TRBV3-2) to TRBJ2-2, with D possibly matching TRBD1 (6 bases). Per the germline V gene, CDR1 is LGHDT and CDR2 is YNNKEL (reference sequence). CDR3 length: 15 amino acids. Trimming left V 0 bases short and J 7 bases short, with 12 bases between. CDR3 DNA sequence: TGTGCCAGCAGCCAAGATCCGGCCAGGGGCGGGGAGCTGTTTTTT. It encodes CASSQDPARGGELFF.

This chain connects TRBV7-2 to TRBJ2-1; 12 bases are a match to TRBD2. Germline V gene data show CDR1 as SGHTA and CDR2 as FQGNSA. This CDR3 contains 18 residues. Losses at the gene ends were 2 bases for V and 8 bases for J; bases not matched to a gene: 13. In nucleotides, the CDR3 is TGTGCCAGCAGCTTAAGACTAGCGGGAGATGGGTGGGGTGATGAGCAGTTCTTC. Encoded protein: CASSLRLAGDGWGDEQFF.

In its sample, this clone was seen a few times. The same CDR3 can be traced to other DNA sequences in this sample. The rearrangement joins TRBV7-9 to TRBJ2-7; 7 positions match TRBD2. Germline CDR1 and CDR2: SEHNR and FQNEAQ (reference sequence). Unmatched junction bases numbered 4, after V lost 1 base and J lost 1 base. This CDR3 has 15 residues. CDR3 residues: CASSLGLALSYEQYF. CDR3 DNA sequence: TGTGCCAGCAGCTTAGGACTAGCCCTTTCCTACGAGCAGTACTTC.

V usage is TRBV6-5 and J usage is TRBJ2-5; TRBD1 is a possible D gene (6 bases). The ends were cut back, 0 bases at V and 3 bases at J, with 14 bases in the middle. This CDR3 contains 16 residues. Germline CDR1 reads MNHEY; CDR2 reads SVGAGI. CDR3 DNA: TGTGCCAGCAGTTACTCGTCGTATAACAGGGAAGAGACCCAGTACTTC. This gives the protein CASSYSSYNREETQYF.

This sequence joins TRBV19 and TRBJ2-1; D gene unclear. Germline V gives CDR1 LNHDA, CDR2 SQIVND (reference sequence). V was trimmed by 0 bases and J by 6 bases, leaving 12 bases between them. The CDR3 is 15 residues long. DNA of the CDR3: TGTGCCAGTAGTATAGACACCTGGTCAGTCAATGAGCAGTTCTTC. This codes for CASSIDTWSVNEQFF. The whole variable domain, filled in from reference TRBV19 and TRBJ2-1, reads DGGITQSPKYLFRKEGQNVTLSCEQNLNHDAMYWYRQDPGQGLRLIYYSQIVNDFQKGDIAEGYSVSREKKESFPLTVTSAQKNPTAFYLCASSIDTWSVNEQFFGPGTRLTVL.

This rearrangement joins TRBV19 to TRBJ2-3, with TRBD2 as a possible D gene (5 bases). Trimming removed 2 bases from V and 2 bases from J, with 14 bases in between. The germline V gene has CDR1 LNHDA and CDR2 SQIVND (reference sequence). CDR3 size: 16 residues. The CDR3 spells CASSIRTRSYTDTQYF. CDR3 in DNA: TGTGCCAGTAGTATACGAACTAGAAGCTACACAGATACGCAGTATTTT.

The chain has TRBV30 and TRBJ2-5; no reliable D call. This CDR3 is built from 12 residues. V shed 1 base and J shed 9 bases, with 12 bases lying between them. Germline CDR1 is GTSNPN and CDR2 is SVGIG (reference sequence). In nucleotides, the CDR3 is TGTGCCTGGAGTGCCCCAGGCCACGCCCAGTACTTC. Encoded protein: CAWSAPGHAQYF.

Only a few counts were recorded for this clone. This chain links TRBV28 with TRBJ2-1, with D perhaps matching TRBD1 (8 bases). The ends were cut back, 4 bases at V and 7 bases at J, with 23 bases in the middle. In germline, CDR1 is MDHEN, CDR2 SYDVKM. This CDR3 has 17 residues. CDR3 bases: TGTGCCAGCAGTTCACAGTCTATCGGACAGGGAGGGAATGAGCAGTTCTTC. This encodes CASSSQSIGQGGNEQFF. Using reference TRBV28 and TRBJ2-1 for the parts outside the CDR3, the full variable domain is DVKVTQSSRYLVKRTGEKVFLECVQDMDHENMFWYRQDPGLGLRLIYFSYDVKMKEKGDIPEGYSVSREKKERFSLILESASTNQTSMYLCASSSQSIGQGGNEQFFGPGTRLTVL.

The chain has TRBV4-3 and TRBJ2-7; 9 nucleotides match TRBD1. The V segment lost 3 bases and the J segment 2 bases; nucleotides outside the gene matches: 2. This CDR3 is 14 amino acids long. Germline V gene sequence: CDR1 LGHNA, CDR2 YSLEER. The CDR3 DNA reads TGCGCCAGCAGCCATGGGACAGGGACCTACGAGCAGTACTTC. Protein sequence: CASSHGTGTYEQYF.

The V and J genes are TRBV3-1 (or the pseudogene TRBV3-2) and TRBJ2-3; TRBD2 might be the D (5 bases). Germline V lookup: CDR1 LGHDT, CDR2 YNNKEL (reference sequence). The ends were cut back, 6 bases at V and 5 bases at J, with 15 bases in the middle. This CDR3 is built from 14 residues. CDR3 sequence: CASSFGNRGDTQYF. CDR3 bases: TGTGCCAGCAGTTTCGGGAATCGGGGAGATACGCAGTATTTT.

The V gene is TRBV4-1, the J gene TRBJ1-5; 8 nucleotides align to TRBD1. The CDR3 length is 16 residues. Germline V gene data show CDR1 as MGHRA and CDR2 as YSYEKL. Germline trimming cut 4 bases from V and 4 bases from J; bases unmatched to any gene: 9. The CDR3 is CASSPGQGSRNQPQHF. CDR3 DNA sequence: TGCGCCAGCAGCCCTGGACAGGGTTCGCGGAATCAGCCCCAGCATTTT.

The CDR3 protein is CASSSISGTPSNQPQHF. Written as DNA, the CDR3 is TGTGCCAGCAGTTCTATTTCCGGGACACCTAGCAATCAGCCCCAGCATTTT. The chain joins TRBV27 to TRBJ1-5, with D tentatively TRBD1 (6 bases). Germline V gene lookup returns CDR1 MNHEY and CDR2 SMNVEV (reference sequence). Trimming pared 4 bases from V and 0 bases from J, leaving 16 bases between. This CDR3 contains 17 residues.

This chain links TRBV7-3 with TRBJ2-1, with D possibly matching TRBD2 (6 bases). Germline CDR1 reads SGHTA; CDR2 reads FQGTGA. V gave up 2 bases and J gave up 0 bases, with 8 bases separating them. This CDR3 is 15 amino acids long. CDR3 sequence reads: CASSLAGSSYNEQFF. The CDR3 DNA sequence: TGTGCCAGCAGCTTAGCGGGAAGCTCCTACAATGAGCAGTTCTTC.

The rearrangement links TRBV6-5 to TRBJ1-1; D is ambiguous. The V and J ends lost 5 bases and 0 bases respectively, with 7 bases between them. Germline CDR1 reads MNHEY; CDR2 reads SVGAGI. This CDR3 is 13 amino acids long. The CDR3 here is CASSNTVNTEAFF. CDR3 sequence (DNA): TGTGCCAGCAGTAACACAGTGAACACTGAAGCTTTCTTT.